This passage covers 19 T cell receptor beta chains from one sample sequenced in a study of neoadjuvant nivolumab and ipilimumab in lung cancer. The table came from immunoSEQ multiplex PCR; TCRdb's copy has only in-frame clones and leaves some out. The top ten clones hold under 9.5% of a sample with 15,000 to 20,000 clones, 60% to 85% of them seen once. The specimen was tumor tissue, collected after neoadjuvant nivolumab, alone or with ipilimumab, at or shortly before surgery. Receptors originate from an adult with non-small cell lung cancer.

The CDR3 here is CASSLAAVTEAFF. CDR3 nucleotide sequence: TGTGCCAGCAGCTTAGCGGCAGTCACTGAAGCTTTCTTT. This chain connects TRBV7-6 to TRBJ1-1; D unclear. V gave up 0 bases and J gave up 4 bases, with 6 bases separating them. Germline V gene data show CDR1 as SGHVS and CDR2 as FNYEAQ. This CDR3 contains 13 residues. The entire variable domain, with the rest obtained from reference TRBV7-6 and TRBJ1-1, is as follows: GAGVSQSPRYKVTKRGQDVALRCDPISGHVSLYWYRQALGQGPEFLTYFNYEAQQDKSGLPNDRFSAERPEGSISTLTIQRTEQRDSAMYRCASSLAAVTEAFFGQGTRLTVV.

The chain joins TRBV5-1 to TRBJ2-7, with unresolved D. CDR3 length: 13 amino acids. Germline CDR1 reads SGHRS; CDR2 reads YFSETQ. V lost 0 bases to trimming and J lost 6 bases, with 10 bases between them. CDR3 sequence: CASSLATLTEQYF. The CDR3 region has the DNA TGCGCCAGCAGCTTGGCGACCCTTACCGAGCAGTACTTC.

The count of this clone is one. The V call is TRBV7-9, the J call TRBJ1-2; 8 nucleotides line up with TRBD1. Germline CDR1 SEHNR, CDR2 FQNEAQ (reference sequence). The V and J ends lost 5 bases and 6 bases, in that order; junction bases with no gene match: 8. The CDR3 spans 14 residues. CDR3: CASSGRQGLNGYTF. The CDR3 DNA reads TGTGCCAGCAGCGGCCGACAGGGGTTAAATGGCTACACCTTC.

This clone turned up a few times. J is TRBJ1-1 and V is TRBV5-1, with D hard to call. The CDR3 covers 13 residues. Germline-derived CDR1 and CDR2 are SGHRS and YFSETQ. Deletions cut 0 bases from V and 0 bases from J, with 3 bases between. CDR3 residues: CASSLVVNTEAFF. The CDR3 DNA is TGCGCCAGCAGCTTGGTAGTGAACACTGAAGCTTTCTTT.

By proportion, this clone is medium-sized. CDR3 in amino acids: CASSLDRGQPQHF. The CDR3 nucleotides read TGCGCCAGCAGCTTGGATAGAGGTCAGCCCCAGCATTTT. This chain links TRBV5-1 with TRBJ1-5; D gene ambiguous. Germline V gives CDR1 SGHRS, CDR2 YFSETQ. Deletions cut 0 bases from V and 6 bases from J, with 7 bases between. The CDR3 covers 13 residues.

This clone is large. CDR3 sequence (DNA): TGTGCCAGCAGACTTACACCACAGGGACCTGAAGCTTTCTTT. It encodes CASRLTPQGPEAFF. The V gene is TRBV28, the J gene TRBJ1-1; D perhaps matches TRBD1 (6 bases). Trimming left V 6 bases short and J 6 bases short, with 17 bases between. The germline V gene has CDR1 MDHEN and CDR2 SYDVKM. CDR3 length: 14 residues.

The chain couples TRBV5-4 to TRBJ2-4; D could derive from TRBD1 or TRBD2 (5 bases each). The germline gives CDR1 SGHNT, CDR2 YYREEE (reference sequence). This CDR3 has 14 residues. V was shortened by 1 base and J by 6 bases, with 11 bases between the two germline ends. The CDR3 is CASSLWGAGNIQYF. CDR3 in DNA: TGTGCCAGCAGCTTGTGGGGCGCGGGAAACATTCAGTACTTC.

The chain links TRBV28 to TRBJ1-4; D remains ambiguous. Germline values: CDR1 MDHEN, CDR2 SYDVKM. Trimming left V 10 bases short and J 8 bases short, with 17 bases between. The CDR3 covers 13 residues. The CDR3 bases are TGTGCCACCGGCCCCTCCGGACGCGAAAAACTGTTTTTT. This sequence encodes CATGPSGREKLFF.

The gene calls are TRBV6-5 and TRBJ2-7; 7 bases line up with TRBD1. J gave up 1 base and V 3 bases, and 3 bases lay outside the gene matches. CDR3 size: 14 residues. Germline loops: CDR1 MNHEY, CDR2 SVGAGI. Written as DNA, the CDR3 is TGTGCCAGCAGTTATCGGGACAGTTCCTACGAGCAGTACTTC. Translated, it gives CASSYRDSSYEQYF.

The chain carries TRBV6-5 and TRBJ1-2, with TRBD1 as a possible D gene (5 bases). The ends were cut back, 3 bases at V and 4 bases at J, with 12 bases in the middle. Germline CDR1 is MNHEY and CDR2 is SVGAGI. This CDR3 comprises 14 residues. CDR3: CASSYVAGGYGYTF. The CDR3, as DNA: TGTGCCAGCAGTTATGTCGCGGGGGGCTATGGCTACACCTTC.

The chain couples TRBV6-5 to TRBJ1-5; D call uncertain. The CDR3 runs 13 residues. V lost 2 bases, J lost 13 bases, and 15 bases lay in between. The V gene's germline CDR1 is MNHEY and CDR2 SVGAGI. CDR3 region: CASSYRTADKQHF. The CDR3, as DNA: TGTGCCAGCAGTTACCGGACCGCTGACAAACAGCATTTT.

The gene calls are TRBV27 and TRBJ2-7, with 8 bases that match TRBD1. J lost 6 bases, V lost 7 bases, and 11 bases had no gene match. Germline V CDR1 and CDR2: MNHEY, SMNVEV (reference sequence). This CDR3 spans 14 amino acids. The CDR3 DNA reads TGTGCCAGCATACGGAGGACAGGGATTGGCGAGCAGTACTTC. It yields the protein CASIRRTGIGEQYF.

By proportion, this clone is medium-sized. This chain links TRBV4-3 with TRBJ1-2; TRBD1 agrees at 9 bases. With 4 bases clipped from V and 8 bases from J, the junction kept 8 bases outside the gene matches. The CDR3 has 14 amino acids. The germline V gene has CDR1 LGHNA and CDR2 YSLEER. Written as DNA, the CDR3 is TGCGCCAGCAGCCCGGGACAGGGAAGGGAAGGCTACACCTTC. It is translated as CASSPGQGREGYTF.

J is TRBJ1-6 and V is TRBV7-2; D is unclear. The germline gives CDR1 SGHTA, CDR2 FQGNSA. V gave up 4 bases and J gave up 0 bases, with 10 bases separating them. This CDR3 spans 16 amino acids. The DNA for the CDR3 is TGTGCCAGCAGCTCCCGTCAGAGCTCCTATAATTCACCCCTCCACTTT. The encoded protein is CASSSRQSSYNSPLHF.

V usage is TRBV11-2 and J usage is TRBJ1-5, with D uncertain. This CDR3 spans 13 amino acids. V lost 0 bases and J lost 5, with 5 bases in between. The germline gives CDR1 SGHAT, CDR2 FQNNGV. The CDR3 region has the DNA TGTGCCAGCAGCTTAGATCTGGATCAGCCCCAGCATTTT. Translation gives CASSLDLDQPQHF. Supplemented by reference TRBV11-2 and TRBJ1-5, the full variable domain reads EAGVAQSPRYKIIEKRQSVAFWCNPISGHATLYWYQQILGQGPKLLIQFQNNGVVDDSQLPKDRFSAERLKGVDSTLKIQPAKLEDSAVYLCASSLDLDQPQHFGDGTRLSIL.

V usage is TRBV4-3 and J usage is TRBJ1-2; TRBD1 matches 7 bases. Germline V CDR1 and CDR2: LGHNA, YSLEER. V lost 6 bases and J lost 4; bases outside the gene matches: 11. There are 15 residues in the CDR3. As DNA, the CDR3 is TGCGCCAGCAGTCACAGGGGTGTCCCCTCCTATGGCTACACCTTC. The encoded protein is CASSHRGVPSYGYTF.

The table lists this clone with a count of one. V usage is TRBV7-2 and J usage is TRBJ2-7; tentatively, D is TRBD1 (5 bases). CDR3 length equals 13 residues. Germline assignment: CDR1 SGHTA and CDR2 FQGNSA. Trimming stripped 5 bases from V and 6 bases from J, with 14 bases between. CDR3 in amino acids: CASSLLGRREQYF. The CDR3 DNA is TGTGCCAGCAGCCTCCTGGGGCGACGCGAGCAGTACTTC.

The chain is built from TRBV7-2 and TRBJ1-6; D ambiguous. Germline CDR1 and CDR2: SGHTA and FQGNSA. The CDR3 has 15 amino acids. V was cut by 0 bases and J by 7 bases, with 10 bases left in between. The CDR3 sequence: CASSLASRSNSPLHF. The CDR3 DNA is TGTGCCAGCAGCTTAGCCAGTCGGTCGAATTCACCCCTCCACTTT.

The chain links TRBV18 to TRBJ1-1; D remains ambiguous. This CDR3 is 13 amino acids long. With 3 bases removed from V and 0 bases from J, the gap between germline ends came to 5 bases. Looked up from germline, CDR1 is KGHSH and CDR2 is LQKENI. The CDR3 sequence: CASSPEMNTEAFF. The CDR3 DNA reads TGTGCCAGCTCACCCGAAATGAACACTGAAGCTTTCTTT.